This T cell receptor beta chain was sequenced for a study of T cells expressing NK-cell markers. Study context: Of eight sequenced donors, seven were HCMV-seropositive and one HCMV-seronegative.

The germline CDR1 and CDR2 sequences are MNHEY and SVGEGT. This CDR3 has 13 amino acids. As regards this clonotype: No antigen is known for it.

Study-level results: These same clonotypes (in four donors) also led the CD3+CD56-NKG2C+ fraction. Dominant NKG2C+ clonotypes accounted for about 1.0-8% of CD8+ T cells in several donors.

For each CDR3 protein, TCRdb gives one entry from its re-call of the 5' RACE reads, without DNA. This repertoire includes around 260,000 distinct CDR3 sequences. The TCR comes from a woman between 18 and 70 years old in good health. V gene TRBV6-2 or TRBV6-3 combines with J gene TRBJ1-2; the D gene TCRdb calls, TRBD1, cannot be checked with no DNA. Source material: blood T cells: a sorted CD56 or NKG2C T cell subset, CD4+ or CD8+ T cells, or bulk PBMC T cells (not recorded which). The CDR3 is CASRTGERNGYTF.